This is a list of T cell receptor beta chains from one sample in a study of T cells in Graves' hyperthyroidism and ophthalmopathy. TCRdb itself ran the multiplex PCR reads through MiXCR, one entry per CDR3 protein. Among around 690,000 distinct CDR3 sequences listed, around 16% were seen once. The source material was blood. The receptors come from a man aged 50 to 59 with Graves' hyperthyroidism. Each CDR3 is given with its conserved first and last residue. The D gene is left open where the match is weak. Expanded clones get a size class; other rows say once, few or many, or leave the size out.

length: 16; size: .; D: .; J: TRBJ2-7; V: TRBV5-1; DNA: TGCGCCAGCAGCTTGGAAGGGGGAGCGGGTTTGTACGAGCAGTACTTC; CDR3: CASSLEGGAGLYEQYF
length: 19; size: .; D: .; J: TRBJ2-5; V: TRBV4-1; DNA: TGCGCCAGCAGCCCGCAAACAGGGTTAGCCTACCCGATCGGGGAGACCCAGTACTTC; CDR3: CASSPQTGLAYPIGETQYF
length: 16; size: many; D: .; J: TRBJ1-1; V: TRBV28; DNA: TGTGCCAGCAGTTTTAAGTTGGGCAGGGAGAACACTGAAGCTTTCTTT; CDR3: CASSFKLGRENTEAFF
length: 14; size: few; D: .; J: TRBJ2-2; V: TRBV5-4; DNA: TGTGCCAGCAGCTTGGCGAGGGTCACCGGGGAGCTGTTTTTT; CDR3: CASSLARVTGELFF
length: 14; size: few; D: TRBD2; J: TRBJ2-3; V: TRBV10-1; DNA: TGCGCCAGCAGGAGGAGCGGGGACACAGATACGCAGTATTTT; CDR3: CASRRSGDTDTQYF
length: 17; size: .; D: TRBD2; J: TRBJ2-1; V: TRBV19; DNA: TGTGCCAGTAGTGCCCAACTAGCGGGAGGGTTGTACAATGAGCAGTTCTTC; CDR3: CASSAQLAGGLYNEQFF
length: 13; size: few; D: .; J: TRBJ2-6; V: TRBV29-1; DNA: TGCAGCGCCGCAAGCTCTGGGGCCAACGTCCTGACTTTC; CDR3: CSAASSGANVLTF
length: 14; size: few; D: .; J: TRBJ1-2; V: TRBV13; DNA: TGTGCCAGCAACCCCCCCCAAGGGCCGGATGGCTACACCTTC; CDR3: CASNPPQGPDGYTF
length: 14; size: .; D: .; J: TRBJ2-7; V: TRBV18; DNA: TGTGCCAGCTCACCCGTGGGGCAGAACTACGAGCAGTACTTC; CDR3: CASSPVGQNYEQYF
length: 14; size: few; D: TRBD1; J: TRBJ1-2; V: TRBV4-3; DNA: TGCGCCAGCAGCCACGCGGACAGGGACTATGGCTACACCTTC; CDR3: CASSHADRDYGYTF
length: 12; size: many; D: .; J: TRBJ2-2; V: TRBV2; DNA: TGTGCCAGCAGATCGACTGTCGGGGAGCTGTTTTTT; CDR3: CASRSTVGELFF
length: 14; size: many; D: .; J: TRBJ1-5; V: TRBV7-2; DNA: TGTGCCAGCAGCTTAGCTGACTCGGATCAGCCCCAGCATTTT; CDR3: CASSLADSDQPQHF
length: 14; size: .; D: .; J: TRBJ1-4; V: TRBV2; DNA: TGTGCCAGCAGTGCGGCCTCTGGGGAGGAAAAACTGTTTTTT; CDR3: CASSAASGEEKLFF
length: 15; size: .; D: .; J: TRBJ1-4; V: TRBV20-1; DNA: TGCAGTGCTAGAAGAGCGACAGGCCCGGGTGAAAAACTGTTTTTT; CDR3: CSARRATGPGEKLFF